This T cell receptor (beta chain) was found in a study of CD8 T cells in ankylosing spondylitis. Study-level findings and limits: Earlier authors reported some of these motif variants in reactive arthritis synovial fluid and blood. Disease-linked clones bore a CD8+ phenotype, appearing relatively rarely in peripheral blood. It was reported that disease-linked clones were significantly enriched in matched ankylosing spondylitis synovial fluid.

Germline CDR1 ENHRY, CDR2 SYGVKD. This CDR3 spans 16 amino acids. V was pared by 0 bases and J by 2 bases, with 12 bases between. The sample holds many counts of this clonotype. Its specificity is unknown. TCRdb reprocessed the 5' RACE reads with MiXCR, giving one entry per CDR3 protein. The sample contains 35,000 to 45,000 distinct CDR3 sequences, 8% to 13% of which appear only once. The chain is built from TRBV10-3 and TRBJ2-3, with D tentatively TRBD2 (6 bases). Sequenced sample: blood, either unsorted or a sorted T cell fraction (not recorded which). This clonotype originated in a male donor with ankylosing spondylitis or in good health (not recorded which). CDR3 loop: CAISESEAGNTDTQYF. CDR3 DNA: TGTGCCATCAGTGAGTCGGAGGCGGGGAACACAGATACGCAGTATTTT.